This T cell receptor beta chain derives from a study of T cell changes during pregnancy in multiple sclerosis. Data came from immunoSEQ multiplex PCR; TCRdb stores just in-frame clones and leaves some out. The repertoire holds approximately 50,000 clones, with around 90% as singletons. Of note for this clone: The junction does not match germline at one end; this may be a read error.

This receptor was taken from a female donor with multiple sclerosis, enrolled in a pregnancy study. The sequencing used CD4+ T cells from peripheral blood mononuclear cells, collected after pregnancy.

The CDR3 DNA sequence: TGTGCCAGCAGCCGGGGGGGGGATAGGCAGTATTTT. Its translation is CASSRGGDRQYF. V gene TRBV7-2 combines with J gene TRBJ2-3; 8 bases fit TRBD2. The germline gives CDR1 SGHTA, CDR2 FQGNSA. This CDR3 contains 12 residues.